The 20 T cell receptor beta chains below were found in one sample sequenced in a study of T cell responses to AZD1222 COVID-19 vaccine. Some clones are missing from TCRdb's copy, which holds only in-frame ones; the method was immunoSEQ multiplex PCR. The table shows roughly 120,000 clones, with around 89% occurring only once. The sequencing used peripheral blood, collected 28 days after the second AZD1222 dose. These receptors were obtained from an adult who received the AZD1222 COVID-19 vaccine.

The chain carries TRBV5-1 and TRBJ2-1; D is ambiguous. V lost 4 bases to trimming and J lost 3 bases, with 8 bases between them. Germline V gene sequence: CDR1 SGHRS, CDR2 YFSETQ. The CDR3 length is 13 residues. In nucleotides, the CDR3 is TGCGCCAGCAGCCTCGTCTACTACAATGAGCAGTTCTTC. Translating gives CASSLVYYNEQFF.

The chain couples TRBV23-1 to TRBJ2-2; perhaps TRBD1 as D (5 bases). TRBV23-1 is an ORF for which the function is uncertain. The CDR3 spans 19 residues. Trimming took 1 base from V and 6 from J, leaving 24 bases between them. CDR3 amino acids: CASSQYAWLGPRFAGELFF. The CDR3 DNA follows: TGCGCCAGCAGTCAATACGCATGGTTGGGGCCCCGATTCGCCGGGGAGCTGTTTTTT.

The J gene is TRBJ2-7, the V gene TRBV3-1 (or the pseudogene TRBV3-2); a possible D gene is TRBD2 (5 bases). This CDR3 is 15 amino acids long. Per germline, CDR1 LGHDT and CDR2 YNNKEL (reference sequence). The V end lost 4 bases, the J end lost 0 bases, and 13 bases lay between the germline ends. CDR3 residues: CASSPRGRASYEQYF. CDR3 DNA sequence: TGTGCCAGCAGCCCCCGCGGGCGGGCCTCCTACGAGCAGTACTTC.

The chain has TRBV13 and TRBJ2-7; 7 bases align to TRBD2. This CDR3 has 16 amino acids. V shed 3 bases and J 6 bases; nucleotides not matched to a gene: 14. Germline V gene sequence: CDR1 PRHDT, CDR2 FYEKMQ (reference sequence). CDR3 sequence reads: CASSFVTGRREGEQYF. DNA for the CDR3: TGTGCCAGCAGCTTTGTTACCGGTAGAAGGGAGGGCGAGCAGTACTTC.

The rearrangement joins TRBV12-5 to TRBJ1-5; D is ambiguous. The CDR3 runs to 12 residues. The germline V gene encodes CDR1 LGHNT and CDR2 FRNRAP. The V and J ends lost 4 bases and 8 bases respectively, with 9 bases between them. This CDR3 reads CASGSTWEPQHF. The CDR3 DNA follows: TGTGCTAGTGGTTCCACCTGGGAGCCCCAGCATTTT.

The chain couples TRBV6-5 to TRBJ1-2, with 7 bases identical to TRBD1. CDR3 length: 15 residues. Losses at the gene ends were 6 bases for V and 1 base for J; bases not matched to a gene: 8. Germline V CDR1 and CDR2: MNHEY, SVGAGI. This CDR3 is CASSRATGNNYGYTF. The CDR3 region has the DNA TGTGCCAGCAGCAGAGCGACAGGGAATAACTATGGCTACACCTTC.

The chain has TRBV3-1 (or the pseudogene TRBV3-2) and TRBJ1-2; tentatively, D is TRBD1 (5 bases). From germline, CDR1 is LGHDT and CDR2 YNNKEL (reference sequence). The CDR3 has 14 residues. Trimming removed 4 bases at V and 0 bases at J, with 9 bases between. DNA for the CDR3: TGTGCCAGCAGCCCAGGGTTTTCTAACTATGGCTACACCTTC. Translated, it gives CASSPGFSNYGYTF.

This sequence joins TRBV15 and TRBJ2-2; tentative D call: TRBD2 (5 bases). V lost 0 bases, J lost 1 base, and 18 bases lay in between. The germline V gene has CDR1 LNHNV and CDR2 YYDKDF (reference sequence). This CDR3 has 19 amino acids. CDR3 loop: CATSREPLFGDENTGELFF. The CDR3 region has the DNA TGTGCCACCAGCAGAGAACCCCTCTTCGGGGATGAGAACACCGGGGAGCTGTTTTTT.

This sequence joins TRBV3-1 (or the pseudogene TRBV3-2) and TRBJ2-1; D might be TRBD1 or TRBD2, each matching 7 bases. This CDR3 has 17 amino acids. Trimming shortened V by 0 bases and J by 4 bases, and 16 bases separated the two germline ends. CDR1 and CDR2 (germline): LGHDT, YNNKEL (reference sequence). This CDR3 reads CASSQDRRGGRYNEQFF. The CDR3 bases are TGTGCCAGCAGCCAAGATCGCAGGGGGGGCCGGTACAATGAGCAGTTCTTC.

This chain joins TRBV28 and TRBJ2-7, with TRBD1 matching 7 bases. The CDR3 is 16 amino acids. In germline, CDR1 is MDHEN, CDR2 SYDVKM. With V trimmed by 5 bases and J by 2 bases, 12 bases remained unmatched. In DNA form, the CDR3 reads TGTGCCAGCAGTCCGGGGACAGTTTCTCAGCCCTACGAGCAGTACTTC. Translated: CASSPGTVSQPYEQYF.

A few counts support this clone. V is TRBV28 and J is TRBJ2-1, with 9 positions matching TRBD1. J gave up 6 bases and V 5 bases, and 8 bases lay outside the gene matches. The CDR3 has 15 amino acids. From germline, CDR1 is MDHEN and CDR2 SYDVKM. This CDR3 is CASSLRDRVSNEQFF. The CDR3 coding sequence is TGTGCCAGCAGTCTCCGGGACAGGGTCTCCAATGAGCAGTTCTTC. The whole variable domain, filled in from reference TRBV28 and TRBJ2-1, reads DVKVTQSSRYLVKRTGEKVFLECVQDMDHENMFWYRQDPGLGLRLIYFSYDVKMKEKGDIPEGYSVSREKKERFSLILESASTNQTSMYLCASSLRDRVSNEQFFGPGTRLTVL.

The rearrangement joins TRBV15 to TRBJ1-2; D might be TRBD1 (5 bases). CDR1 is LNHNV, CDR2 YYDKDF, per germline (reference sequence). The CDR3 contains 15 residues. Trimming stripped 0 bases from V and 4 bases from J, with 12 bases between. CDR3: CATSRDYIGGYGYTF. CDR3 DNA sequence: TGTGCCACCAGCAGAGATTACATTGGGGGCTATGGCTACACCTTC.

This clone was observed a single time. The chain employs TRBV19 and TRBJ1-1, with D unresolved. V was shortened by 8 bases and J by 1 base, with 11 bases between the two germline ends. The V gene's germline CDR1 is LNHDA and CDR2 SQIVND (reference sequence). The CDR3 is 13 residues long. CDR3 DNA sequence: TGTGCCAGTGGGCTCCCAGGGAACACTGAAGCTTTCTTT. Translation gives CASGLPGNTEAFF.

Only a few counts were recorded for this clone. The CDR3 coding sequence is TGTGCCAGCAGCCAATCGGGAGCCCTCGAGCAGTACTTC. This translates into CASSQSGALEQYF. This chain connects TRBV4-2 to TRBJ2-7; the D gene is possibly TRBD2 (6 bases). This CDR3 comprises 13 residues. V gave up 2 bases and J gave up 6 bases, with 11 bases separating them. Per the germline V gene, CDR1 is LGHNA and CDR2 is YNFKEQ.

The chain employs TRBV11-2 and TRBJ2-3; 8 bases are shared with TRBD2. The V segment lost 3 bases and the J segment 3 bases; nucleotides outside the gene matches: 5. The length of the CDR3 is 15 residues. The V gene's germline CDR1 is SGHAT and CDR2 FQNNGV. Here the CDR3 reads CASSFGGGKTDTQYF. The CDR3 DNA reads TGTGCCAGCAGCTTCGGGGGGGGTAAAACAGATACGCAGTATTTT.

The chain links TRBV28 to TRBJ1-6, with TRBD1 matching 7 bases. This CDR3 comprises 17 residues. V lost 6 bases and J lost 4; bases outside the gene matches: 12. Germline lookup yields CDR1 MDHEN and CDR2 SYDVKM. The CDR3 bases are TGTGCCAGCAGCACTAACACCCCGGGACAGTATAATTCACCCCTCCACTTT. Translation: CASSTNTPGQYNSPLHF.

J is TRBJ2-7 and V is TRBV7-9, with a possible D match to TRBD1 (6 bases). The V and J ends lost 10 bases and 0 bases respectively, with 13 bases between them. Germline V CDR1 and CDR2: SEHNR, FQNEAQ (reference sequence). The CDR3 loop spans 13 amino acids. The CDR3 sequence: CATSYRDSYEQYF. CDR3 DNA: TGTGCCACCTCGTACAGGGACTCCTACGAGCAGTACTTC.

The chain combines TRBV7-9 with TRBJ1-1; D uncertain. Trimming left V 5 bases short and J 2 bases short, with 9 bases between. The CDR3 has 13 residues. Germline CDR1 reads SEHNR; CDR2 reads FQNEAQ (reference sequence). CDR3 amino acids: CASSPNINTEAFF. In DNA, the CDR3 is TGTGCCAGCAGCCCTAACATAAACACTGAAGCTTTCTTT.

V and J are TRBV27 and TRBJ1-1, with 11 bases matching TRBD1. V lost 5 bases, J lost 7 bases, and 9 bases stayed unmatched. The CDR3 totals 15 residues. The germline V gene encodes CDR1 MNHEY and CDR2 SMNVEV (reference sequence). CDR3 bases: TGTGCCAGCAGTGGGACAGGACAGGGGGCGATTGAAGCTTTCTTT. Translating gives CASSGTGQGAIEAFF.

V is TRBV11-2 and J is TRBJ2-1; 11 bases map to TRBD2. CDR3 length: 18 residues. Germline V gene data show CDR1 as SGHAT and CDR2 as FQNNGV. V shed 5 bases and J 3 bases; nucleotides not matched to a gene: 12. CDR3 residues: CASSQSMWGTSGYNEQFF. Written as DNA, the CDR3 is TGTGCCAGCAGCCAATCGATGTGGGGGACTAGCGGCTACAATGAGCAGTTCTTC. The full variable domain, completed using reference TRBV11-2 and TRBJ2-1, is EAGVAQSPRYKIIEKRQSVAFWCNPISGHATLYWYQQILGQGPKLLIQFQNNGVVDDSQLPKDRFSAERLKGVDSTLKIQPAKLEDSAVYLCASSQSMWGTSGYNEQFFGPGTRLTVL.